This entry describes one T cell receptor (beta chain). Its antigen is unidentified. The sample has other DNA sequences that encode this CDR3 too. This record belongs to a study of OX40 agonist ivuxolimab in advanced cancers. Study as a whole: Those treated in dose escalation had hepatocellular carcinoma, melanoma, renal cell cancer or head and neck cancer. Study-wide findings and caveats: The antigens recognized by the expanded peripheral T cells, that is their antigen specificity, were not determined.

Baseline was the first blood sampling point, followed by cycle 4 day 1 and cycle 7 day 1. V lost 3 bases and J 1 base, leaving 10 bases between the germline ends. The germline V gene has CDR1 MDHEN and CDR2 SYDVKM. There are 15 residues in the CDR3. Some clones are missing from TCRdb's copy, which holds only in-frame ones; the method was immunoSEQ multiplex PCR. The sample lists 70,000 to 95,000 clones; 65% to 90% were seen once. This clonotype was sampled from an adult with an advanced solid tumor such as melanoma, head and neck, liver or kidney cancer. The V call is TRBV28, the J call TRBJ1-3; D is perhaps TRBD1 (5 bases). The sequencing here drew on CD4+ or CD8+ T cells sorted from blood, taken in a trial of the OX40 agonist ivuxolimab. The CDR3 sequence: CASSFRRGSGNTIYF. The CDR3 DNA sequence: TGTGCCAGCAGTTTTCGACGGGGGTCTGGAAACACCATATATTTT.